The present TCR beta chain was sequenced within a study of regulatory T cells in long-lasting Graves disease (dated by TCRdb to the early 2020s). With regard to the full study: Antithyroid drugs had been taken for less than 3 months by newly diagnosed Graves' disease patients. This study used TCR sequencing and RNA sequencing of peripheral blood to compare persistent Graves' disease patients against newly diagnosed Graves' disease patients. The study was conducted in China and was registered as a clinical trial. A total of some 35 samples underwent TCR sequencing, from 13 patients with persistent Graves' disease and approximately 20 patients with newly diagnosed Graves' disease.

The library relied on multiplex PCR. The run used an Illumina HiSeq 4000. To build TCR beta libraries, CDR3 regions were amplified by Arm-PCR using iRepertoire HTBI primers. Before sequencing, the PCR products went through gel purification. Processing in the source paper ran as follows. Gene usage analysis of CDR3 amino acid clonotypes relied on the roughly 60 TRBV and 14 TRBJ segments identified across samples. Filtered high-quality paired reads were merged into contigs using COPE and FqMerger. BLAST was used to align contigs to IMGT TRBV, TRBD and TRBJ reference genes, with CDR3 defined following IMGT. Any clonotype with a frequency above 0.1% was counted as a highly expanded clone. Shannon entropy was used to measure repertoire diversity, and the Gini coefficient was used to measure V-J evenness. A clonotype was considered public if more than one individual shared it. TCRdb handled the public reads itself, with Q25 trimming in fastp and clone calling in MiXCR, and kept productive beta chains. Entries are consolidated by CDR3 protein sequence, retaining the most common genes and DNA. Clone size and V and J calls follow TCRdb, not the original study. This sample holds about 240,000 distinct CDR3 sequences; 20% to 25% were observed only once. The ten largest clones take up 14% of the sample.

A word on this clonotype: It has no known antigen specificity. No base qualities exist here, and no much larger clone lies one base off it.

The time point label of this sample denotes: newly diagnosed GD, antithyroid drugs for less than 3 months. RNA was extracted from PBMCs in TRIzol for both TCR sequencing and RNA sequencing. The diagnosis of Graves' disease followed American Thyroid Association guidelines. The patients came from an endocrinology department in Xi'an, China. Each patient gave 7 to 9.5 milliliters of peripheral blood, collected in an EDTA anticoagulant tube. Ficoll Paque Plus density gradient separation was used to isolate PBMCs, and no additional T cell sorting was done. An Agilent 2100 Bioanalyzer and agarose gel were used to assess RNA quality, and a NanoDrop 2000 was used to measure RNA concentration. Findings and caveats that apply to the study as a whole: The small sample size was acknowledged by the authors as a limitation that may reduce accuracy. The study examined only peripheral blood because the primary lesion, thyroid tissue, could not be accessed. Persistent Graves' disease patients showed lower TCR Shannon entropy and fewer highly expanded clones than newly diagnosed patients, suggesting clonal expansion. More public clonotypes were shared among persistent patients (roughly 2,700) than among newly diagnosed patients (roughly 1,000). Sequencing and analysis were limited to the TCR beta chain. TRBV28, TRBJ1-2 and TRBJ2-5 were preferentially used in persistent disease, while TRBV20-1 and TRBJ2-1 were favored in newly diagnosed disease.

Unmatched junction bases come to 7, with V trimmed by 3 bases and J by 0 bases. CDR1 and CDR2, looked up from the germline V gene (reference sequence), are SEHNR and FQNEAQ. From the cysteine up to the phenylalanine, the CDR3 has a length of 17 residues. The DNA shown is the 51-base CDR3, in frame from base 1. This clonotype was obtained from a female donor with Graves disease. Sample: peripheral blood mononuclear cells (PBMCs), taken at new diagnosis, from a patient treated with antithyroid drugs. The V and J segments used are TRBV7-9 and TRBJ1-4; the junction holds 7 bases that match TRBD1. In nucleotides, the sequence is TGTGCCAGCAGCTTGGGGTGGGACAGATCAACTAATGAAAAACTGTTTTTT. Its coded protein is CASSLGWDRSTNEKLFF.